The T cell receptor (beta chain) under discussion was sequenced for a study of cytomegalovirus exposure and HLA in healthy donors. The primer mix had 60 Vbeta and 13 Jbeta primers. Profiling relied on immunoSEQ multiplex PCR, and the TCRdb table lists in-frame clones only, not all of them. In the table there are under 200,000 clones, about four fifths of which are singletons. CDR3 length equals 14 residues. Trimming left V 4 bases short and J 1 base short, with 10 bases between. CDR1 is SGHVS and CDR2 is FNYEAQ in the germline V gene. The sequenced sample consisted of PBMCs. This sequence joins TRBV7-6 and TRBJ1-1; D perhaps matches TRBD1 (6 bases). This sequence originates from a male donor in good health and CMV-seronegative. This CDR3 reads CASSSADRNTEAFF. For the CDR3, the DNA is TGTGCCAGCAGCTCCGCGGACAGGAACACTGAAGCTTTCTTT.